This entry is about one TCR beta chain. These data come from a study of T cell changes during pregnancy in multiple sclerosis. The assay was immunoSEQ multiplex PCR, and TCRdb's table has in-frame clones only and misses some. The table records about 76,000 clones, roughly 90% of them present only once. V lost 0 bases to trimming and J lost 1 base, with 13 bases between them. Germline values: CDR1 SGDLS, CDR2 YYNGEE. The CDR3 is made up of 16 amino acids. This material consisted of peripheral blood, taken in the first trimester of pregnancy. The chain links TRBV9 to TRBJ2-5; D perhaps matches TRBD2 (6 bases). The sequence derives from a female donor in good health, enrolled as a control in a pregnancy study. The CDR3 region has the DNA TGTGCCAGCAGCGTAGGTGTGGGACTCCCCCAAGAGACCCAGTACTTC. It specifies CASSVGVGLPQETQYF.